This entry lists 14 T cell receptor beta chains sequenced from one sample in a study of blood T cell repertoires in COVID-19. Data came from immunoSEQ multiplex PCR; TCRdb stores just in-frame clones and leaves some out. The repertoire holds about 190,000 clones, with about 81% as singletons. Sequencing was done on a sample of peripheral blood. The receptors derive from a woman older than 75 with COVID-19, enrolled during active disease.

This chain links TRBV5-4 with TRBJ1-2, with 8 bases lining up with TRBD1. Germline CDR1 SGHNT, CDR2 YYREEE (reference sequence). CDR3 size: 13 residues. Losses at the gene ends were 4 bases for V and 5 bases for J; bases not matched to a gene: 4. This chain's CDR3 is CASSMGQAYGYTF. The DNA for the CDR3 is TGTGCCAGCAGCATGGGACAGGCATATGGCTACACCTTC. The full variable domain, in which reference TRBV5-4 and TRBJ1-2 provide the parts outside the CDR3, is ETGVTQSPTHLIKTRGQQVTLRCSSQSGHNTVSWYQQALGQGPQFIFQYYREEENGRGNFPPRFSGLQFPNYSSELNVNALELDDSALYLCASSMGQAYGYTFGSGTRLTVV.

The J gene is TRBJ2-5, the V gene TRBV28, with 9 bases lining up with TRBD2. The V segment lost 2 bases and the J segment 1 base; nucleotides outside the gene matches: 23. The CDR3 is made up of 22 amino acids. The germline V gene encodes CDR1 MDHEN and CDR2 SYDVKM. The CDR3 nucleotides are TGTGCCAGCAGTTTACCCGGCGGGGGTAGCGGGAGCGTTCTATGGGGCCAAGAGACCCAGTACTTC. Its translation is CASSLPGGGSGSVLWGQETQYF.

V usage is TRBV3-1 (or the pseudogene TRBV3-2) and J usage is TRBJ1-4; TRBD1 matches 8 bases. Germline assignment: CDR1 LGHDT and CDR2 YNNKEL (reference sequence). The CDR3 has 14 amino acids. V gave up 4 bases and J gave up 8 bases; unmatched junction bases: 6. The CDR3 coding sequence is TGTGCCAGCAGCCCCAGACAGGGGTGGGAAAAACTGTTTTTT. This codes for CASSPRQGWEKLFF.

Only one count was recorded for this clone. The rearrangement links TRBV10-3 to TRBJ2-7, with 8 bases aligning to TRBD1. There are 13 residues in the CDR3. V lost 9 bases, J lost 2 bases, and 6 bases stayed unmatched. CDR1 is ENHRY and CDR2 is SYGVKD in the germline V gene. The CDR3 DNA is TGTGCCATAGGGACAGGCGAGACCTACGAGCAGTACTTC. This sequence encodes CAIGTGETYEQYF.

The chain joins TRBV11-3 to TRBJ2-1; D call uncertain. Germline lookup yields CDR1 SGHNT and CDR2 YENEEA. V shed 0 bases and J shed 9 bases, with 9 bases lying between them. The CDR3 is 13 amino acids. The CDR3 region is CASSLDYSGEQFF. The CDR3 bases are TGTGCCAGCAGCTTAGATTATTCGGGTGAGCAGTTCTTC.

The V gene is TRBV15, the J gene TRBJ2-3; no clear D gene. Trimming took off 7 bases at V and 4 bases at J, with 18 bases between the two ends. Germline V gene lookup returns CDR1 LNHNV and CDR2 YYDKDF (reference sequence). This CDR3 has 15 amino acids. The CDR3 coding sequence is TGTGCCACCACCTGGTCGTTGGCTGTTGCAGATACGCAGTATTTT. Its translation: CATTWSLAVADTQYF.

The V and J genes are TRBV7-2 and TRBJ1-3; tentatively, D is TRBD1 (5 bases). Germline values: CDR1 SGHTA, CDR2 FQGNSA. Trimming removed 3 bases at V and 14 bases at J, with 26 bases between. The CDR3 runs to 16 residues. CDR3 residues: CASSLFPEGAPLSLYF. The CDR3 coding sequence is TGTGCCAGCAGCTTGTTCCCGGAAGGGGCTCCCCTTAGCCTATATTTT.

The chain is built from TRBV7-2 and TRBJ2-7, with a possible D match to TRBD1 (6 bases). Germline-derived CDR1 and CDR2 are SGHTA and FQGNSA. The CDR3 has 14 amino acids. The germline V and J ends were trimmed by 2 bases and 3 bases, with 11 bases remaining between them. As DNA, the CDR3 is TGTGCCAGCAGCTTAATGAGGGGGAGCTACGAGCAGTACTTC. Residues: CASSLMRGSYEQYF.

This chain uses TRBV2 with TRBJ1-1, with D uncertain. The V and J ends lost 6 bases and 5 bases respectively, with 13 bases between them. CDR1 and CDR2 (germline): SNHLY, FYNNEI. This CDR3 contains 13 residues. In DNA form, the CDR3 reads TGTGCCAGCAGGAGGCTCGCTGGAACTGAAGCTTTCTTT. It translates to CASRRLAGTEAFF. The full variable domain, in which reference TRBV2 and TRBJ1-1 provide the parts outside the CDR3, is EPEVTQTPSHQVTQMGQEVILRCVPISNHLYFYWYRQILGQKVEFLVSFYNNEISEKSEIFDDQFSVERPDGSNFTLKIRSTKLEDSAMYFCASRRLAGTEAFFGQGTRLTVV.

V and J are TRBV18 and TRBJ2-6; 13 positions agree with TRBD2. The ends lost 4 bases at V and 1 base at J; junction bases unmatched: 7. The CDR3 runs 19 residues. The germline CDR1 and CDR2 sequences are KGHSH and LQKENI. DNA for the CDR3: TGTGCCAGCTCACAAAGGACTAGCGGGGGTTTATCTGGGGCCAACGTCCTGACTTTC. Protein product: CASSQRTSGGLSGANVLTF.

This chain joins TRBV13 and TRBJ2-1; maybe TRBD1 (6 bases). CDR3 size: 11 residues. The ends were cut back, 5 bases at V and 10 bases at J, with 9 bases in the middle. The germline CDR1 and CDR2 sequences are PRHDT and FYEKMQ (reference sequence). CDR3 coding DNA: TGTGCCAGCAGCCGACAGGAGGAGCAGTTCTTC. Its protein is CASSRQEEQFF.

This clone was counted a few times. V gene TRBV19 combines with J gene TRBJ1-1, with D perhaps matching TRBD1 (6 bases). With 6 bases removed from V and 5 bases from J, the gap between germline ends came to 16 bases. CDR1 is LNHDA, CDR2 SQIVND, per germline (reference sequence). The CDR3 has 14 amino acids. DNA of the CDR3: TGTGCCAGTAGCCCACAGGGATTTGGGACTGAAGCTTTCTTT. Translated, it gives CASSPQGFGTEAFF.

The chain carries TRBV2 and TRBJ2-5; TRBD2 is a possible D gene (6 bases). The germline V gene has CDR1 SNHLY and CDR2 FYNNEI. The CDR3 totals 16 residues. V shed 6 bases and J shed 5 bases, with 22 bases lying between them. DNA of the CDR3: TGTGCCAGCAGCCTGAGGGGAAGGGCCGGGGGTGAGACCCAGTACTTC. It yields the protein CASSLRGRAGGETQYF.

V is TRBV6-1 and J is TRBJ1-2; 7 bases are a match to TRBD1. Germline trimming cut 2 bases from V and 4 bases from J; bases unmatched to any gene: 1. Germline values: CDR1 MNHNS, CDR2 SASEGT. CDR3 length equals 13 residues. In DNA form, the CDR3 reads TGTGCCAGCAGTGAAAACAGGGGCTATGGCTACACCTTC. Translating gives CASSENRGYGYTF.